The 27 T cell receptor beta chains listed next were all sequenced from one sample in a study of shared clonotypes between healthy human individuals. This table comes from immunoSEQ multiplex PCR, and its TCRdb copy is limited to in-frame clones, with some not included. This table holds hundreds of thousands of clones, around two thirds found once. Specimen: memory CD4+ T cells sorted from blood. The subset: CD45RA-negative fraction. The receptors were sampled from a woman between 25 and 40 years old in good health.

This chain links TRBV6-6 with TRBJ2-5, with 10 bases fitting TRBD2. This CDR3 has 15 amino acids. Germline V gives CDR1 MNHNY, CDR2 SVGAGI (reference sequence). The trim removed 6 bases at V and 1 base at J, leaving 5 bases unmatched. The CDR3: CASSRTSGFQETQYF. The CDR3 DNA follows: TGTGCCAGCAGCCGGACTAGCGGCTTCCAAGAGACCCAGTACTTC.

This clone was recorded a few times. The chain is built from TRBV2 and TRBJ2-2; D is possibly TRBD1 (5 bases). This CDR3 region has 15 residues. Germline V gene sequence: CDR1 SNHLY, CDR2 FYNNEI. Trimming cost V 4 bases and J 0 bases, with 9 bases left between them. The CDR3 DNA reads TGTGCCAGCAGTGGACAGCACTCGAACACCGGGGAGCTGTTTTTT. Its translation: CASSGQHSNTGELFF.

The genes are TRBV4-2 and TRBJ1-4, with 7 bases that match TRBD1. Germline values: CDR1 LGHNA, CDR2 YNFKEQ. J gave up 6 bases and V 5 bases, and 9 bases lay outside the gene matches. This CDR3 region has 15 residues. For the CDR3, the DNA is TGTGCCAGCAGCGAAGGGGGAGGGGGCGATGAAAAACTGTTTTTT. Its translation: CASSEGGGGDEKLFF.

This clone was seen only a few times. DNA for the CDR3: TGTGCCTGGAGTGTGGAGGCCACGCAGCCCCAGCATTTT. This codes for CAWSVEATQPQHF. The chain links TRBV30 to TRBJ1-5, with unresolved D. Per germline, CDR1 GTSNPN and CDR2 SVGIG (reference sequence). This CDR3 contains 13 residues. Trimming shortened V by 0 bases and J by 7 bases, and 10 bases separated the two germline ends.

The rearrangement uses TRBV19 and TRBJ2-3; D is undetermined. The germline V gene has CDR1 LNHDA and CDR2 SQIVND (reference sequence). This CDR3 region has 15 residues. V lost 4 bases and J lost 3, with 14 bases in between. CDR3 protein: CASSTTPSWTDTQYF. In nucleotides, the CDR3 is TGTGCCAGTAGTACGACACCCTCTTGGACAGATACGCAGTATTTT.

For the CDR3, the DNA is TGCGCCAGCAGCTTGGAGCTACAGCGGAGGGGCACATCCTACGAGCAGTACTTC. Its protein is CASSLELQRRGTSYEQYF. This chain uses TRBV5-1 with TRBJ2-7, with D possibly being TRBD2 (6 bases). Trimming left V 0 bases short and J 1 base short, with 20 bases between. The length of the CDR3 is 18 residues. Germline CDR1 reads SGHRS; CDR2 reads YFSETQ.

J is TRBJ2-7 and V is TRBV6-6; D uncertain. The length of the CDR3 is 11 residues. Germline assignment: CDR1 MNHNY and CDR2 SVGAGI (reference sequence). Trimming left V 5 bases short and J 5 bases short, with 7 bases between. CDR3 region: CASSGSDEQYF. The DNA for the CDR3 is TGTGCCAGCAGTGGTTCTGACGAGCAGTACTTC.

Comments on this clone: The sample holds other DNA sequences that translate to the same CDR3. The chain is built from TRBV28 and TRBJ2-7; D tentatively reads TRBD1 or TRBD2 (5 bases each). The V gene lost 6 bases and the J gene lost 2 bases, with 8 bases spanning the gap. Germline CDR1 and CDR2: MDHEN and SYDVKM. The CDR3 is made up of 12 amino acids. This CDR3 is CASRTGPYEQYF. DNA for the CDR3: TGTGCCAGCAGGACGGGGCCCTACGAGCAGTACTTC.

The chain joins TRBV10-3 to TRBJ2-6; tentative D call: TRBD1 (6 bases). Trimming took 0 bases from V and 0 from J, leaving 9 bases between them. This CDR3 contains 17 residues. Germline CDR1 is ENHRY and CDR2 is SYGVKD. The chain's CDR3 is CAISESTGHSGANVLTF. CDR3 DNA sequence: TGTGCCATCAGTGAGTCAACAGGGCACTCTGGGGCCAACGTCCTGACTTTC.

This rearrangement joins TRBV9 to TRBJ2-5; tentatively, D is TRBD2 (6 bases). Germline CDR1 SGDLS, CDR2 YYNGEE. This CDR3 contains 14 residues. V lost 4 bases and J 5 bases, leaving 15 bases between the germline ends. The CDR3 DNA is TGTGCCAGCAGCCCAGACCAGCGGGTCGAGACCCAGTACTTC. Its protein product is CASSPDQRVETQYF. The entire variable domain, with the rest obtained from reference TRBV9 and TRBJ2-5, is as follows: DSGVTQTPKHLITATGQRVTLRCSPRSGDLSVYWYQQSLDQGLQFLIQYYNGEERAKGNILERFSAQQFPDLHSELNLSSLELGDSALYFCASSPDQRVETQYFGPGTRLLVL.

V and J are TRBV27 and TRBJ1-2; 8 positions agree with TRBD1. The CDR3 runs 16 residues. V dropped 5 bases and J dropped 2; count of bases not matched to a gene: 10. Per the germline V gene, CDR1 is MNHEY and CDR2 is SMNVEV (reference sequence). The CDR3 spells CASSRQGTEQNYGYTF. In DNA, the CDR3 is TGTGCCAGCAGTCGACAGGGGACAGAGCAAAACTATGGCTACACCTTC.

J is TRBJ1-2 and V is TRBV7-9; tentative D call: TRBD1 (6 bases). The germline V and J ends were trimmed by 5 bases and 6 bases, with 13 bases remaining between them. The CDR3 contains 13 residues. Germline CDR1 and CDR2: SEHNR and FQNEAQ (reference sequence). The DNA for the CDR3 is TGTGCCAGCAGCCCGGGAGGGGGGCATGGCTACACCTTC. This encodes CASSPGGGHGYTF.

The chain carries TRBV28 and TRBJ2-2; 14 bases agree with TRBD2. V was clipped by 1 base and J by 4 bases; unmatched bases: 5. Per germline, CDR1 MDHEN and CDR2 SYDVKM. This CDR3 comprises 18 residues. In nucleotides, the CDR3 is TGTGCCAGCAGTTTATTTGGGACTAGCGGGAGTTTCACCGGGGAGCTGTTTTTT. Its translation is CASSLFGTSGSFTGELFF. Based on the CDR3 plus reference TRBV28 and TRBJ2-2, the full variable domain is DVKVTQSSRYLVKRTGEKVFLECVQDMDHENMFWYRQDPGLGLRLIYFSYDVKMKEKGDIPEGYSVSREKKERFSLILESASTNQTSMYLCASSLFGTSGSFTGELFFGEGSRLTVL.

The chain recombines TRBV7-2 with TRBJ1-1; D is uncertain. This CDR3 comprises 13 residues. Germline CDR1 and CDR2: SGHTA and FQGNSA. The V end lost 7 bases, the J end lost 0 bases, and 9 bases lay between the germline ends. The CDR3 DNA is TGTGCCAGCACAACGTACCTGAACACTGAAGCTTTCTTT. This translates into CASTTYLNTEAFF. Full variable domain (missing parts from reference TRBV7-2 and TRBJ1-1): GAGVSQSPSNKVTEKGKDVELRCDPISGHTALYWYRQSLGQGLEFLIYFQGNSAPDKSGLPSDRFSAERTGGSVSTLTIQRTQQEDSAVYLCASTTYLNTEAFFGQGTRLTVV.

This chain joins TRBV5-1 and TRBJ2-1, with 8 bases that match TRBD1. The length of the CDR3 is 16 residues. Trimming removed 0 bases from V and 7 bases from J; junction bases left unmatched: 9. Looked up from germline, CDR1 is SGHRS and CDR2 is YFSETQ. Here the CDR3 reads CASSLVSGGFRNEQFF. As DNA, the CDR3 is TGCGCCAGCAGCTTGGTTTCAGGGGGCTTTAGGAATGAGCAGTTCTTC.

V is TRBV30 and J is TRBJ1-1; no reliable D call. CDR1 GTSNPN and CDR2 SVGIG come from the germline V gene (reference sequence). Trimming took off 4 bases at V and 0 bases at J, with 12 bases between the two ends. The CDR3 has 14 amino acids. This CDR3 is CAWTRRGVNTEAFF. The DNA of the CDR3 is TGTGCCTGGACAAGACGGGGAGTGAACACTGAAGCTTTCTTT.

The chain joins TRBV5-1 to TRBJ2-3; TRBD2 is a possible D gene (6 bases). CDR1 and CDR2 from the germline V gene are SGHRS and YFSETQ. The CDR3 extends over 12 amino acids. V was shortened by 4 bases and J by 9 bases, with 12 bases between the two germline ends. The CDR3 nucleotides are TGCGCCAGCAGCATCCAGGAGGGCACGCAGTATTTT. Protein product: CASSIQEGTQYF.

This rearrangement joins TRBV7-8 to TRBJ1-1; D is ambiguous. The CDR3 extends over 14 amino acids. Germline CDR1 is SGHVS and CDR2 is FQNEAQ. V lost 1 base and J 4 bases, leaving 10 bases between the germline ends. In DNA, the CDR3 is TGTGCCAGCAGCTTAGACGTGGGTGGCACTGAAGCTTTCTTT. It encodes CASSLDVGGTEAFF. Full variable domain (missing parts from reference TRBV7-8 and TRBJ1-1): GAGVSQSPRYKVAKRGQDVALRCDPISGHVSLFWYQQALGQGPEFLTYFQNEAQLDKSGLPSDRFFAERPEGSVSTLKIQRTQQEDSAVYLCASSLDVGGTEAFFGQGTRLTVV.

About this clone itself: This sample also contains other DNA sequences that code for the same CDR3. The chain employs TRBV28 and TRBJ2-4; the match to TRBD2 covers 11 bases. Germline CDR1 is MDHEN and CDR2 is SYDVKM. The ends lost 5 bases at V and 6 bases at J; junction bases unmatched: 6. The CDR3 length is 15 residues. This chain's CDR3 is CASSPGGLAGNIQYF. The CDR3 DNA sequence: TGTGCCAGCAGTCCCGGTGGACTAGCGGGAAACATTCAGTACTTC.

Notes on this clone: One junction end disagrees with the germline gene, perhaps due to a read error. J is TRBJ2-1 and V is TRBV10-2; 9 bases align to TRBD1. The CDR3 totals 12 residues. Germline V lookup: CDR1 WSHSY, CDR2 SAAADI. In DNA, the CDR3 is TGCGCCAGCAGTCTCCGGGACAGGGCTACGGTCTTC. It encodes CASSLRDRATVF.

This clone occurred many times. This CDR3 reads CASSQDLSAGYRGEQFF. The DNA for the CDR3 is TGCGCCAGCAGCCAAGATCTGTCCGCGGGATACAGAGGGGAGCAGTTCTTC. This chain uses TRBV4-1 with TRBJ2-1, with D tentatively TRBD2 (6 bases). Looked up from germline, CDR1 is MGHRA and CDR2 is YSYEKL. Deletions cut 0 bases from V and 10 bases from J, with 22 bases between. The CDR3 consists of 17 residues.

This chain links TRBV10-2 with TRBJ2-7; D may match TRBD1 or TRBD2 (5 bases each). Germline V gives CDR1 WSHSY, CDR2 SAAADI. The CDR3 loop spans 15 amino acids. V was shortened by 6 bases and J by 3 bases, with 18 bases between the two germline ends. The DNA of the CDR3 is TGCGCCAGCAGAGCTATTCGGGACGGCCACTACGAGCAGTACTTC. This gives the protein CASRAIRDGHYEQYF.

The chain links TRBV11-1 to TRBJ2-1, with 11 bases fitting TRBD2. Losses at the gene ends were 1 base for V and 13 bases for J; bases not matched to a gene: 9. CDR3 size: 15 residues. CDR1 is SGHAT, CDR2 FQDESV, per germline (reference sequence). This CDR3 is CASSLDSGRALDQFF. CDR3 DNA: TGTGCCAGCAGCTTAGATAGCGGGAGGGCCCTCGATCAGTTCTTC.

The chain uses TRBV5-1 and TRBJ1-2; 8 nucleotides match TRBD1. This CDR3 is built from 15 residues. Germline CDR1 reads SGHRS; CDR2 reads YFSETQ. The V segment lost 0 bases and the J segment 4 bases; nucleotides outside the gene matches: 5. The CDR3 bases are TGCGCCAGCAGCTTGGGAGACAGGGGATTCTATGGCTACACCTTC. It is translated as CASSLGDRGFYGYTF.

This rearrangement joins TRBV28 to TRBJ1-5; 8 bases match TRBD1. Germline V gene data show CDR1 as MDHEN and CDR2 as SYDVKM. V was clipped by 1 base and J by 3 bases; unmatched bases: 14. The CDR3 has 19 amino acids. In DNA form, the CDR3 reads TGTGCCAGCAGTTTATATTCCCCAAAACAGGGGGTCCACAATCAGCCCCAGCATTTT. Translation gives CASSLYSPKQGVHNQPQHF.

The V gene is TRBV4-2, the J gene TRBJ2-1; maybe TRBD2 (6 bases). CDR1 and CDR2 from the germline V gene are LGHNA and YNFKEQ. Trimming removed 1 base from V and 10 bases from J, with 14 bases in between. CDR3 length: 14 amino acids. CDR3 sequence reads: CASSQGTNPQEQFF. DNA of the CDR3: TGTGCCAGCAGCCAAGGGACTAACCCACAAGAGCAGTTCTTC.

This chain joins TRBV10-3 and TRBJ1-5, with 7 bases aligning to TRBD1. This CDR3 comprises 16 residues. CDR1 and CDR2 (germline): ENHRY, SYGVKD. J was trimmed by 5 bases and V by 3 bases; bases with no gene match: 10. Written as DNA, the CDR3 is TGTGCCATCAGTGAATCTGGACAGGCGCAGGATCAGCCCCAGCATTTT. It is translated as CAISESGQAQDQPQHF.